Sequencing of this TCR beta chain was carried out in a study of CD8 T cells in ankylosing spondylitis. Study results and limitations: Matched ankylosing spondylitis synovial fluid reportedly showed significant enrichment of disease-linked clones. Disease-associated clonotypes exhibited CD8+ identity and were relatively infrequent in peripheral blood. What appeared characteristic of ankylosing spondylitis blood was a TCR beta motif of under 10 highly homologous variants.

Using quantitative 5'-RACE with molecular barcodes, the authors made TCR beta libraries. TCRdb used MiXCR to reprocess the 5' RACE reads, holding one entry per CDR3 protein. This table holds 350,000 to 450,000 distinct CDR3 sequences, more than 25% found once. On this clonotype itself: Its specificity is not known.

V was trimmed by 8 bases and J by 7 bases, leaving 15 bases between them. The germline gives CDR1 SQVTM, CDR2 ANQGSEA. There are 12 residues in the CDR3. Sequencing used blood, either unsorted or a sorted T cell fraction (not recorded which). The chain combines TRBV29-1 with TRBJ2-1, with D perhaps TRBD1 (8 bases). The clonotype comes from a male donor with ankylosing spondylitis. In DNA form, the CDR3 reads TGCAGCCTCCACAGGGGGGGGAATGAGCAGTTCTTC. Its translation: CSLHRGGNEQFF.